The rows below give T cell receptor beta chains drawn from one sample of a study of neurological immune-mediated disorders. In TCRdb, the 5' RACE reads were re-called with MiXCR into one record per CDR3 protein. The repertoire holds 50,000 or so distinct CDR3 sequences, with about 3.5% as singletons. Input material: PBMCs. The receptors here all came from a man aged 35 to 55 with multiple sclerosis. CDR3s include the opening cysteine and the closing phenylalanine or tryptophan. A D gene is named only where the DNA matches it firmly. Clone size is stated in some rows and not others, as once, few, many or a class when expanded.

>.|.|TRBJ1-1|TRBV5-1|15
TGCGCCGGCAGCTCTTCCCTCAGTGTGAACACTGAAGCTTTCTTT
CAGSSSLSVNTEAFF
>many|.|TRBJ2-2|TRBV10-3|16
TGTGCCATCAGGCCGGGACAAAACGCGAACACCGGGGAGCTGTTTTTT
CAIRPGQNANTGELFF
>many|TRBD1|TRBJ1-6|TRBV12-3/TRBV12-4|15
TGTGCCAGCAGCCCGGACAGGGGTGATAATTCACCCCTCCACTTT
CASSPDRGDNSPLHF
>many|TRBD1|TRBJ2-7|TRBV20-1|14
TGCAGTGCTTCCGGGACAGGGGGGACCTACGAGCAGTACTTC
CSASGTGGTYEQYF
>many|TRBD2|TRBJ2-1|TRBV29-1|14
TGCAGCGTTGAAACTAGCGGGGGGGGAAATGAGCAGTTCTTC
CSVETSGGGNEQFF
>many|TRBD2|TRBJ2-2|TRBV10-3|15
TGTGCCATCAGTGAAGCGGGGGGCTTGACCGGGGAGCTGTTTTTT
CAISEAGGLTGELFF
>many|.|TRBJ2-7|TRBV5-1|13
TGCGCCAGCAGCGCGGACAACTCCTACGAGCAGTACTTC
CASSADNSYEQYF
>many|.|TRBJ1-1|TRBV29-1|11
TGCAGCGTTTCGTCTGGGGCTGAAGCTTTCTTT
CSVSSGAEAFF
>many|.|TRBJ2-5|TRBV6-2/TRBV6-3|12
TGTGCCAGCAGTTACTTCGGAGAGACCCAGTACTTC
CASSYFGETQYF
>many|.|TRBJ2-5|TRBV7-3|13
TGTGCCAGCAGCTTAAACGCGAAAGAGACCCAGTACTTC
CASSLNAKETQYF
>many|.|TRBJ1-2|TRBV20-1|14
TGCAGTGCTGAGTCTACAGCGTCTAACTATGGCTACACCTTC
CSAESTASNYGYTF
>many|TRBD2|TRBJ2-2|TRBV7-3|16
TGTGCCAGCCGAGAGACAGCGGGGGCGAACACCGGGGAGCTGTTTTTT
CASRETAGANTGELFF
>many|.|TRBJ2-5|TRBV5-1|13
TGCGCCAGCAGCGTCGGGAACCGGGAGACCCAGTACTTC
CASSVGNRETQYF
>many|.|TRBJ2-5|TRBV6-2/TRBV6-3|12
TGTGCCAGCACGGGGTCTGGGGAGACCCAGTACTTC
CASTGSGETQYF
>many|.|TRBJ1-5|TRBV9|15
TGTGCCAGCAGCGTAGGACAGGTTGCTAATCAGCCCCAGCATTTT
CASSVGQVANQPQHF
>many|.|TRBJ2-7|TRBV5-6|14
TGTGCCAGCAGCCCCGGGACCGTAGGCTACGAGCAGTACTTC
CASSPGTVGYEQYF
>many|.|TRBJ2-6|TRBV29-1|14
TGCAGCGTTGGTATCGACTCTGGGGCCAACGTCCTGACTTTC
CSVGIDSGANVLTF
>many|.|TRBJ1-3|TRBV6-6|16
TGTGCCAGCAGTCCCCGGCGGGGGTTCTCTGGAAACACCATATATTTT
CASSPRRGFSGNTIYF
>many|.|TRBJ2-7|TRBV29-1|14
TGCAGCGTTACGGCGGGGCCGGGGGCCTACGAGCAGTACTTC
CSVTAGPGAYEQYF
>many|.|TRBJ1-5|TRBV10-3|13
TGTGCCATCAGAGGACAGCACAATCAGCCCCAGAATTTT
CAIRGQHNQPQNF
>many|.|TRBJ2-7|TRBV12-3/TRBV12-4|14
TGTGCCAGCAGTTTAGGGGGGGCGGAGTACGAGCAGTACTTC
CASSLGGAEYEQYF
>many|.|TRBJ1-1|TRBV10-3|16
TGTGCCATCAGTGACTACGTCCGGCGTAACTACACTGAAGCTTTCTTT
CAISDYVRRNYTEAFF
>.|.|TRBJ2-1|TRBV28|14
TGTGCCAGCAGCCTGACCCCGTCCATGAGTGAGCAGTTCTTC
CASSLTPSMSEQFF
>many|.|TRBJ1-6|TRBV4-1|14
TGCGCCAGCAGCCAGGAGACCCGGAATTCACCCCTCAACTTT
CASSQETRNSPLNF
>many|.|TRBJ2-3|TRBV9|13
TGTGCCAGCAGCGTAGGGGCGACAGATACGCAGTATTTT
CASSVGATDTQYF
>many|TRBD1|TRBJ2-4|TRBV4-1|18
TGCGCCAGCAGCCAAGAACCGGATACAGGGGGCTCTGAGAACATTCAGTACTTC
CASSQEPDTGGSENIQYF
>many|TRBD1|TRBJ1-1|TRBV29-1|11
TGCAGCGCCGAAGGACAGGGAGGCGCTTTCTTT
CSAEGQGGAFF
>.|.|TRBJ2-7|TRBV28|15
TGTGCCAGCAGTTTTCACGGAAAGGGTTTTGGGGAGCAGTACTTC
CASSFHGKGFGEQYF
>.|.|TRBJ2-1|TRBV20-1|14
TGCAGTGCTAGCCGGGACATTTCCTACAATGAGCAGTTCTTC
CSASRDISYNEQFF
>many|.|TRBJ2-5|TRBV5-1|14
TGCGCCAGCAGCGGACCCGCTTCCGAAGAGACCCAGTACTTC
CASSGPASEETQYF
>many|.|TRBJ2-1|TRBV24-1|13
TGTGCCACCGCAGGTGGCCCTTACAATGAGCAGTTCTTC
CATAGGPYNEQFF
>many|.|TRBJ1-1|TRBV20-1|13
TGCAGTGCTAGAGATGTTGTAGGGGGAGTCGCTTTCTTT
CSARDVVGGVAFF
>.|TRBD2|TRBJ2-5|TRBV7-9|16
TGTGCCAGCAGCCCCTACGGCGCGGGGGGGCCGAAGACCCAGTACTTC
CASSPYGAGGPKTQYF
>many|.|TRBJ2-5|TRBV21-1|19
TGTGCCAGCAGCCCCCACACGATAACTAGCGGGGGGACTCTGGAGACCCAGTACTTC
CASSPHTITSGGTLETQYF
>many|TRBD1|TRBJ2-7|TRBV5-1|16
TGCGCCAGCAGCTTGGGGACAGGGGGCCACCTCCACGAGCAGTACTTC
CASSLGTGGHLHEQYF
>many|.|TRBJ2-6|TRBV6-5|18
TGTGCCAGCAGAGTAGGGCAAGGTTTTGTCTCTGGGGCCAACGTCCTGACTTTC
CASRVGQGFVSGANVLTF
>many|.|TRBJ2-2|TRBV4-1|16
TGCGCCAGCAGCCGACGGGACTCCCCGAACACCGGGGAGCTGTTTTTT
CASSRRDSPNTGELFF
>many|.|TRBJ1-2|TRBV7-3|17
TGTGCCAGCAGCGGGGAGCATCGACAGGATCATTTGAGGGGCTACACCTTC
CASSGEHRQDHLRGYTF
>many|.|TRBJ2-2|TRBV12-3/TRBV12-4|15
TGTGCCAGCAGTTTTGGAGGGGGGGCCACCGGGGAGCTGTTTTTT
CASSFGGGATGELFF
>.|.|TRBJ2-3|TRBV24-1|15
TGTGCCACCAGTGTCGGGCAGCTAAGCACAGATACGCAGTATTTT
CATSVGQLSTDTQYF
>many|TRBD2|TRBJ2-2|TRBV7-8|17
TGTGCCAGCAGCTTAGGCGGGGGGAATAGGAACACCGGGGAGCTGTTTTTT
CASSLGGGNRNTGELFF
>many|TRBD1|TRBJ2-1|TRBV7-6|15
TGTGCCAGCAGCTCCCAGACAGGGCGCTACAATGAGCAGTTCTTC
CASSSQTGRYNEQFF
>many|TRBD1|TRBJ2-7|TRBV12-3/TRBV12-4|13
TGTGCCAGCAGGGGACAGGTTGGCCTCGAGCAGTACTTC
CASRGQVGLEQYF
>many|TRBD2|TRBJ2-1|TRBV4-2|15
TGTGCCAGCTCCATTGCGGGGGGGCCTCTGACTGAGCAGTTCTTC
CASSIAGGPLTEQFF
>many|.|TRBJ1-5|TRBV7-8|15
TGTGCCAGCAGCTTAGGGGCAGGGAGACAGCAGCCCCAGCATTTT
CASSLGAGRQQPQHF
>many|TRBD1|TRBJ1-6|TRBV20-1|15
TGCAGTGCTAGTTCCGGGACAGCCTATAATTCACCCCTCCACTTT
CSASSGTAYNSPLHF
>.|.|TRBJ2-1|TRBV5-1|11
TGCGCCAGCAGATTGACGAATGAGCAGTTCTTC
CASRLTNEQFF
>few|TRBD1|TRBJ2-7|TRBV7-9|17
TGTGCCAGCAGCTTAACTTGGACAGGGCAAGGCGGGGAAGAGCAGTACTTC
CASSLTWTGQGGEEQYF
>many|TRBD2|TRBJ2-7|TRBV5-5|15
TGTGCCAGCAGCTTAAATAGCGGGGCCTCCTACGAGCAGTACTTC
CASSLNSGASYEQYF
>many|.|TRBJ1-5|TRBV7-2|14
TGTGCCAGCAGCTTAGCCTCTAGCAATCAGCCCCAGAATTTT
CASSLASSNQPQNF
>many|.|TRBJ2-7|TRBV5-6|15
TGTGCCAGCATTAAAAACAGTGGGGACTCCTACGAGCAGTACTTC
CASIKNSGDSYEQYF